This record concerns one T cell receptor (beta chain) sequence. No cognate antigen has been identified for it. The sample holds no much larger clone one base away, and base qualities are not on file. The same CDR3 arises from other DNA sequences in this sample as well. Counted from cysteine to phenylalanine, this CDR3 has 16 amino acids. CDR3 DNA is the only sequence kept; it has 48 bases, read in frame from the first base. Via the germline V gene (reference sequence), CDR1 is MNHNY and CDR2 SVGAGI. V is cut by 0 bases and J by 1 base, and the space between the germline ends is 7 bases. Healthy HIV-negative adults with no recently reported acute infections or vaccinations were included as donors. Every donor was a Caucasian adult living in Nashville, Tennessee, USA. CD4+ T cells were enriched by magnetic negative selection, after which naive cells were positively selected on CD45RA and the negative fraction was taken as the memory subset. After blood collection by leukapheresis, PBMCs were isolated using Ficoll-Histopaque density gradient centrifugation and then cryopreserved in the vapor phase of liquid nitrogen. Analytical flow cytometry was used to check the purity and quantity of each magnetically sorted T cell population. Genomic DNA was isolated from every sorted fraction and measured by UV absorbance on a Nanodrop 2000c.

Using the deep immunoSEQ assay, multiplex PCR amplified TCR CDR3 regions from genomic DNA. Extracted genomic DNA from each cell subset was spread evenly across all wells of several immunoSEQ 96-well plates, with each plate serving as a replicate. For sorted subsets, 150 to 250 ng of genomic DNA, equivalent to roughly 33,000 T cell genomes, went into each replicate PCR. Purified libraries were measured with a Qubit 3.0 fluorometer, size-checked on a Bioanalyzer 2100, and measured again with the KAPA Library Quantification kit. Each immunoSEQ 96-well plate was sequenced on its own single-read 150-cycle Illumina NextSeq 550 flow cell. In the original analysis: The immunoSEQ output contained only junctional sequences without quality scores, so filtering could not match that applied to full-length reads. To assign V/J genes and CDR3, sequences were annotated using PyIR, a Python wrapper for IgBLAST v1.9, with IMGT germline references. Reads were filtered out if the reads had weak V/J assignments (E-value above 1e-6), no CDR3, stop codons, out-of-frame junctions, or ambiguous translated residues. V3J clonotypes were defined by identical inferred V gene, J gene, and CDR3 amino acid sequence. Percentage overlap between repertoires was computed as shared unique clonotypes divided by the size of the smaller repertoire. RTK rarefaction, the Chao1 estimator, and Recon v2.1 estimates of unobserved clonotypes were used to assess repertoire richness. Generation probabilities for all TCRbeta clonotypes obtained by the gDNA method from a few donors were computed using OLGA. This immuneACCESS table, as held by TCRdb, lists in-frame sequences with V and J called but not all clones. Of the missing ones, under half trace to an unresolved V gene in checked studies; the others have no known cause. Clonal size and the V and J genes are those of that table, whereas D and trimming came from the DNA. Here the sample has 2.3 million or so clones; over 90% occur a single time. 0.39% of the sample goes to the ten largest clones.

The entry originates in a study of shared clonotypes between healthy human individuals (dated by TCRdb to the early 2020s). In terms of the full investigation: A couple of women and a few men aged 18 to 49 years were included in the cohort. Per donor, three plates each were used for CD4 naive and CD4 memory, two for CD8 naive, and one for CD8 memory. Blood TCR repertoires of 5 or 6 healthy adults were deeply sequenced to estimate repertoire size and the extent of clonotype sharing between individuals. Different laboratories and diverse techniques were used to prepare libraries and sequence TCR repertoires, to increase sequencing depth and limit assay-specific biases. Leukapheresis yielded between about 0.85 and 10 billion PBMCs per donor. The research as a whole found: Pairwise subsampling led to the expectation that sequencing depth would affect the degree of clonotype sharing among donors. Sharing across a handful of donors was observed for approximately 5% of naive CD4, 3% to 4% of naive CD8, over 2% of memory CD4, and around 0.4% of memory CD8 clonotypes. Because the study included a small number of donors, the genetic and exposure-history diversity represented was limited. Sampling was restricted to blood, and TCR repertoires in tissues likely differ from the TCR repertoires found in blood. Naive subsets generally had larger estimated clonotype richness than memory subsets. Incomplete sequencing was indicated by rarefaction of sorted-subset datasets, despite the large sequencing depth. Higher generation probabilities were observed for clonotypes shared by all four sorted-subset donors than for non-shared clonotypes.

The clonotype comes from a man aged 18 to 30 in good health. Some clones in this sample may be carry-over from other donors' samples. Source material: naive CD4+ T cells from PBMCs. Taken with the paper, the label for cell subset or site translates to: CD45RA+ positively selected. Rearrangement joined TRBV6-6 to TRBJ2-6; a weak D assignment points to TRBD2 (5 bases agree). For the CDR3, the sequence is CASSYSRGSGANVLTF. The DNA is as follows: TGTGCCAGCAGTTACTCGCGAGGGTCTGGGGCCAACGTCCTGACTTTC.